The 32 T cell receptor beta chains below were found in one sample sequenced in a study of human T cells and chemical hapten exposure. Via MiXCR, TCRdb re-called the RACE reads, giving one row per CDR3 protein. This sample yields approximately 100,000 distinct CDR3 sequences, of which 9.2% are seen a single time; over 3% belongs to the top ten. The time point: patch test 2, 6 weeks after DPC sensitization. The treatment was: therapeutic diphenylcyclopropenone sensitization with weekly scalp DPC. The source was whole blood, collected in connection with sensitization to the hapten diphenylcyclopropenone (DPC). The receptor source for this set is a woman aged 40 to 49 with alopecia areata. Some clones in this sample may be carry-over from other donors' samples.

This clonotype has only a few counts. The CDR3 coding sequence is TGTGCCAGCAGCACGCGAGCGGGGGGGACTTCCTACGAGCAGTACTTC. Translating gives CASSTRAGGTSYEQYF. V gene TRBV7-8 combines with J gene TRBJ2-7, with 10 bases lining up with TRBD2. CDR1 SGHVS and CDR2 FQNEAQ come from the germline V gene. This CDR3 region has 16 residues. The trim removed 5 bases at V and 1 base at J, leaving 8 bases unmatched.

Details on this clonotype: A read error may explain this, as a much larger clone is one base away. The rearrangement links TRBV21-1 to TRBJ1-5; the D segment call TRBD1 is taken from the table without a DNA check. TRBV21-1 is marked as a pseudogene. The CDR3 has 18 amino acids. This chain's CDR3 is CDSSKYLGRLYSNQPQHF. The DNA of the CDR3 is TGTGACAGCAGCAAATATTTAGGGCGGTTATATAGCAATCAGCCCCAGCATTTT.

This clonotype has just a few counts. J is TRBJ2-5 and V is TRBV9, with TRBD2 matching over 8 bases. V gave up 1 base and J gave up 3 bases; unmatched junction bases: 14. There are 18 residues in the CDR3. CDR1 and CDR2 from the germline V gene are SGDLS and YYNGEE. The CDR3 loop reads CASSVLSGGAVNKETQYF. The CDR3, as DNA: TGTGCCAGCAGCGTACTATCCGGGGGGGCCGTGAATAAAGAGACCCAGTACTTC.

The chain has TRBV6-2 or TRBV6-3 and TRBJ1-1; no clear D gene. V lost 5 bases and J lost 4, with 11 bases in between. Germline-derived CDR1 and CDR2 are MNHEY and SVGEGT. The CDR3 is 13 residues long. The CDR3 here is CASSVFRGTEAFF. CDR3 coding DNA: TGTGCCAGCAGTGTGTTTCGGGGCACTGAAGCTTTCTTT.

The chain has TRBV7-2 and TRBJ2-4; D not resolved. V lost 1 base to trimming and J lost 8 bases, with 6 bases between them. This CDR3 spans 12 amino acids. Per the germline V gene, CDR1 is SGHTA and CDR2 is FQGNSA. CDR3 in amino acids: CASSLGSDIQYF. For the CDR3, the DNA is TGTGCCAGCAGCTTAGGGAGTGACATTCAGTACTTC.

This clonotype was counted at least ten times. This chain uses TRBV12-3 or TRBV12-4 with TRBJ2-5, with D hard to call. The CDR3 runs to 15 residues. Trimming took off 5 bases at V and 0 bases at J, with 13 bases between the two ends. This CDR3 reads CASSPARSYQETQYF. In DNA form, the CDR3 reads TGTGCCAGCAGTCCCGCTAGGTCGTACCAAGAGACCCAGTACTTC.

CDR3 residues: CASSGGGGYDTQYF. CDR3 in DNA: TGTGCCAGCAGTGGCGGGGGGGGCTACGATACGCAGTATTTT. The chain combines TRBV7-6 with TRBJ2-3; 9 nucleotides agree with TRBD2. CDR3 length equals 14 residues. Germline V gene data show CDR1 as SGHVS and CDR2 as FNYEAQ. The V and J ends lost 6 bases and 6 bases, in that order; junction bases with no gene match: 7.

A few counts support this clonotype. The rearrangement links TRBV7-2 to TRBJ2-1; 9 bases are shared with TRBD1. Germline CDR1 and CDR2: SGHTA and FQGNSA. The length of the CDR3 is 15 residues. Trimming removed 2 bases from V and 6 bases from J; junction bases left unmatched: 5. The CDR3 DNA sequence: TGTGCCAGCAGCTTAACGGGACAGGGAGGCAATGAGCAGTTCTTC. Translating it yields CASSLTGQGGNEQFF.

This clonotype was seen ten or more times. This chain connects TRBV30 to TRBJ1-1; D is unresolved. The germline gives CDR1 GTSNPN, CDR2 SVGIG (reference sequence). The CDR3 has 13 amino acids. V lost 0 bases and J lost 1, with 6 bases in between. CDR3 sequence (DNA): TGTGCCTGGAGTGTACGTGGGAACACTGAAGCTTTCTTT. Translated: CAWSVRGNTEAFF. The variable domain in full, with the rest retrieved from reference TRBV30 and TRBJ1-1, is SQTIHQWPATLVQPVGSPLSLECTVEGTSNPNLYWYRQAAGRGLQLLFYSVGIGQISSEVPQNLSASRPQDRQFILSSKKLLLSDSGFYLCAWSVRGNTEAFFGQGTRLTVV.

The chain employs TRBV4-1 and TRBJ1-1; D not resolved. Trimming left V 3 bases short and J 3 bases short, with 8 bases between. This CDR3 has 13 residues. CDR1 is MGHRA, CDR2 YSYEKL, per germline. DNA of the CDR3: TGCGCCAGCAGCCAGCGAAGTCACACTGAAGCTTTCTTT. It encodes CASSQRSHTEAFF.

This clonotype was seen repeatedly, ten times or more. The J gene is TRBJ2-1, the V gene TRBV12-3 or TRBV12-4, with TRBD2 matching over 7 bases. The CDR3 length is 14 residues. J was trimmed by 7 bases and V by 3 bases; bases with no gene match: 6. CDR3 nucleotide sequence: TGTGCCAGCAGTTTCGCGGGGGTTGGGAATGAGCAGTTCTTC. This gives the protein CASSFAGVGNEQFF.

The rearrangement uses TRBV12-3 or TRBV12-4 and TRBJ2-5; D is perhaps TRBD1 (5 bases). With 5 bases removed from V and 1 base from J, the gap between germline ends came to 23 bases. CDR3 length: 18 amino acids. CDR3 in amino acids: CASSPSTQFSRAQETQYF. The CDR3 bases are TGTGCCAGCAGTCCCTCAACCCAGTTTTCCAGGGCCCAAGAGACCCAGTACTTC.

This clonotype was detected ten times or more. The chain couples TRBV7-9 to TRBJ1-5; unclear D gene. Trimming cost V 5 bases and J 5 bases, with 7 bases left between them. This CDR3 has 12 amino acids. The V gene's germline CDR1 is SEHNR and CDR2 FQNEAQ (reference sequence). The CDR3 DNA reads TGTGCCAGCAGCCCCCAGGATCAGCCCCAGCATTTT. The encoded protein is CASSPQDQPQHF.

J is TRBJ2-7 and V is TRBV29-1, with TRBD1 as a possible D gene (5 bases). This CDR3 is built from 10 residues. V dropped 4 bases and J dropped 5 bases, with 6 bases sitting between them. Germline V CDR1 and CDR2: SQVTM, ANQGSEA. The CDR3 loop is CSVGGDEQYF. The CDR3 DNA reads TGCAGCGTTGGGGGCGACGAGCAGTACTTC.

This clonotype has more than one count but fewer than ten. The chain is built from TRBV3-1 and TRBJ1-3, with 7 bases matching TRBD1. CDR3 length: 19 amino acids. Germline CDR1 reads LGHDT; CDR2 reads YNNKEL (reference sequence). Trimming took 1 base from V and 0 from J; bases not matched to a gene: 12. CDR3 residues: CASSQGTSTGASSGNTIYF. CDR3 nucleotides: TGTGCCAGCAGCCAAGGGACGTCTACAGGGGCCAGCTCTGGAAACACCATATATTTT.

The chain carries TRBV4-3 and TRBJ2-3, with 12 bases that match TRBD2. The CDR3 consists of 16 residues. V was pared by 3 bases and J by 4 bases, with 5 bases of the junction left unmatched. Germline loops: CDR1 LGHNA, CDR2 YSLEER. The CDR3 sequence: CASSQQLAGGPDTQYF. DNA of the CDR3: TGCGCCAGCAGCCAGCAGCTAGCGGGGGGGCCAGATACGCAGTATTTT.

The chain carries TRBV2 and TRBJ1-5, with D unclear. The CDR3 is 15 amino acids. Between the trimmed V and J ends, which lost 3 bases and 0 bases, there was a span of 9 bases. Germline V CDR1 and CDR2: SNHLY, FYNNEI. DNA of the CDR3: TGTGCCAGCAGTGACCCTGGATATAGCAATCAGCCCCAGCATTTT. This encodes CASSDPGYSNQPQHF.

This chain links TRBV3-1 with TRBJ1-2, with 7 nucleotides matching TRBD1. V was clipped by 1 base and J by 3 bases; unmatched bases: 5. The length of the CDR3 is 15 residues. Germline V gives CDR1 LGHDT, CDR2 YNNKEL (reference sequence). The CDR3 nucleotides read TGTGCCAGCAGCCAAGTCGTACAGGGGTACTATGGCTACACCTTC. Translated: CASSQVVQGYYGYTF.

This clonotype showed up just a few times. The chain has TRBV4-2 and TRBJ2-7; D ambiguous. The CDR3 runs to 13 residues. V lost 1 base, J lost 6 bases, and 10 bases lay in between. Germline V gene sequence: CDR1 LGHNA, CDR2 YNFKEQ. The CDR3 region is CASSQVTESEQYF. In DNA, the CDR3 is TGTGCCAGCAGCCAAGTGACGGAATCCGAGCAGTACTTC.

This clonotype has a count of ten or more. The chain has TRBV20-1 and TRBJ1-2; D may be TRBD1 (5 bases). Germline assignment: CDR1 DFQATT and CDR2 SNEGSKA (reference sequence). There are 15 residues in the CDR3. V lost 0 bases, J lost 2 bases, and 13 bases lay in between. CDR3: CSARDWEGKNYGYTF. CDR3 sequence (DNA): TGCAGTGCTAGAGATTGGGAGGGGAAAAACTATGGCTACACCTTC.

The chain carries TRBV29-1 and TRBJ2-1; D gene ambiguous. Germline loops: CDR1 SQVTM, CDR2 ANQGSEA. V was cut by 1 base and J by 7 bases, with 20 bases left in between. CDR3 length: 16 amino acids. The DNA of the CDR3 is TGCAGCGTTGAAGTACCCGAGAACCCGAGCATGAATGAGCAGTTCTTC. It yields the protein CSVEVPENPSMNEQFF.

There are many counts of this clonotype. This chain joins TRBV30 and TRBJ2-7; D is perhaps TRBD1 (5 bases). The CDR3 contains 14 residues. V gave up 0 bases and J gave up 1 base, with 10 bases separating them. The germline gives CDR1 GTSNPN, CDR2 SVGIG (reference sequence). CDR3 amino acids: CAWSVGDSSYEQYF. CDR3 coding DNA: TGTGCCTGGAGTGTAGGAGACAGTTCCTACGAGCAGTACTTC.

In its sample, this clonotype was seen many times. V and J are TRBV6-2 or TRBV6-3 and TRBJ2-1; 9 bases are shared with TRBD1. Germline CDR1 MNHEY, CDR2 SVGEGT. The CDR3 covers 18 residues. J gave up 2 bases and V 6 bases, and 14 bases lay outside the gene matches. CDR3 DNA sequence: TGTGCCAGCAGCTATTACCGTACAGGGGGCTCCACCTACAATGAGCAGTTCTTC. This encodes CASSYYRTGGSTYNEQFF.

Ten or more counts support this clonotype. V usage is TRBV5-1 and J usage is TRBJ2-1, with a tentative D call TRBD1 (6 bases). CDR3 length: 13 amino acids. V was cut by 4 bases and J by 8 bases, with 13 bases left in between. Looked up from germline, CDR1 is SGHRS and CDR2 is YFSETQ. The CDR3 DNA is TGCGCCAGCAGCCTCACCAGGGGAGATGAGCAGTTCTTC. Protein product: CASSLTRGDEQFF.

The V call is TRBV28, the J call TRBJ2-7, with 7 bases lining up with TRBD2. Trimming cost V 8 bases and J 12 bases; bases outside gene matches: 19. CDR1 is MDHEN and CDR2 is SYDVKM in the germline V gene. The CDR3 totals 14 residues. CDR3: CASSNPGGGSTAYF. CDR3 sequence (DNA): TGTGCCAGCTCGAACCCGGGGGGAGGGTCCACGGCGTACTTC.

At least ten counts were recorded for this clonotype. This chain connects TRBV6-5 to TRBJ1-3; D unclear. CDR1 and CDR2 (germline): MNHEY, SVGAGI. With 5 bases removed from V and 0 bases from J, the gap between germline ends came to 11 bases. The CDR3 totals 15 residues. The CDR3 spells CASSPYRGSGNTIYF. The CDR3 DNA follows: TGTGCCAGCAGTCCGTATCGGGGCTCTGGAAACACCATATATTTT.

Ten or more counts support this clonotype. This chain connects TRBV7-6 to TRBJ2-2; maybe TRBD2 (6 bases). V was shortened by 2 bases and J by 0 bases, with 22 bases between the two germline ends. From germline, CDR1 is SGHVS and CDR2 FNYEAQ. The CDR3 is 20 amino acids. The CDR3 sequence is CASSLRSTGIAGTNTGELFF. CDR3 bases: TGTGCCAGCAGCTTACGGTCTACGGGGATTGCGGGGACGAACACCGGGGAGCTGTTTTTT. Filled out from reference TRBV7-6 and TRBJ2-2, the complete variable domain reads GAGVSQSPRYKVTKRGQDVALRCDPISGHVSLYWYRQALGQGPEFLTYFNYEAQQDKSGLPNDRFSAERPEGSISTLTIQRTEQRDSAMYRCASSLRSTGIAGTNTGELFFGEGSRLTVL.

At least ten counts were recorded for this clonotype. The chain joins TRBV7-2 to TRBJ2-3; TRBD1 or TRBD2 may be the D gene (5 bases each). The CDR3 runs to 15 residues. CDR1 is SGHTA and CDR2 is FQGNSA in the germline V gene. V lost 4 bases, J lost 1 base, and 12 bases lay in between. The CDR3, as DNA: TGTGCCAGCAGCTCCACCCGGGACCGCACAGATACGCAGTATTTT. As protein: CASSSTRDRTDTQYF. Filled out from reference TRBV7-2 and TRBJ2-3, the complete variable domain reads GAGVSQSPSNKVTEKGKDVELRCDPISGHTALYWYRQSLGQGLEFLIYFQGNSAPDKSGLPSDRFSAERTGGSVSTLTIQRTQQEDSAVYLCASSSTRDRTDTQYFGPGTRLTVL.

The chain recombines TRBV30 with TRBJ2-1; D is ambiguous. Germline-derived CDR1 and CDR2 are GTSNPN and SVGIG (reference sequence). V shed 1 base and J shed 8 bases, with 9 bases lying between them. The CDR3 has 12 residues. The DNA for the CDR3 is TGTGCCTGGAGTGGTTCCCCTCATGAGCAGTTCTTC. It translates to CAWSGSPHEQFF. The full variable domain, completed using reference TRBV30 and TRBJ2-1, is SQTIHQWPATLVQPVGSPLSLECTVEGTSNPNLYWYRQAAGRGLQLLFYSVGIGQISSEVPQNLSASRPQDRQFILSSKKLLLSDSGFYLCAWSGSPHEQFFGPGTRLTVL.

This clonotype was found many times. The chain uses TRBV7-2 and TRBJ2-7; perhaps TRBD1 as D (6 bases). V dropped 1 base and J dropped 6 bases, with 16 bases sitting between them. This CDR3 is 15 amino acids long. CDR1 is SGHTA, CDR2 FQGNSA, per germline. The CDR3 DNA is TGTGCCAGCAGCTTAGAGGGCAGGGGCAGGGTCGAGCAGTACTTC. It encodes CASSLEGRGRVEQYF. Complete variable domain (other parts from reference TRBV7-2 and TRBJ2-7): GAGVSQSPSNKVTEKGKDVELRCDPISGHTALYWYRQSLGQGLEFLIYFQGNSAPDKSGLPSDRFSAERTGGSVSTLTIQRTQQEDSAVYLCASSLEGRGRVEQYFGPGTRLTVT.

Note on this clonotype: A much larger clone lies one base from this, so it may be a read error. The rearrangement links TRBV28 to TRBJ2-6; a weak D match, TRBD1 (5 bases). From germline, CDR1 is MDHEN and CDR2 SYDVKM. There are 17 residues in the CDR3. CDR3 in DNA: TGTGCCAGCAGTTTCCACAGCTTTAGGTCTGGGGCCAACGTCATGACTTTC. Translated: CASSFHSFRSGANVMTF.

V usage is TRBV12-3 or TRBV12-4 and J usage is TRBJ1-5, with TRBD1 matching over 10 bases. V shed 3 bases, J shed 6 bases, and the junction held 11 bases outside the gene matches. This CDR3 contains 17 residues. In DNA form, the CDR3 reads TGTGCCAGCAGTTTTGACAGGGGGCTAGTCGGCGGTCAGCCCCAGCATTTT. Translated, it gives CASSFDRGLVGGQPQHF.